A single sample gave rise to the 21 T cell receptor beta chains below, sequenced in a study of blood T cells in healthy people across ages. For the second PCR, which ran for about 6 to 11 cycles, a sample-barcoded 5' primer and a J-beta primer mix were used. TCRdb analysed the 5' RACE reads with MiXCR anew, one entry per CDR3 protein. The sample records about 780,000 distinct CDR3 sequences, around a quarter being singletons. This same sample was also taken into another study, of T cells of mothers and their children.

The specimen sequenced was blood. Source of these receptors: a boy aged 5-17 years in good health.

The chain combines TRBV7-9 with TRBJ1-3; 9 positions match TRBD1. Trimming removed 3 bases from V and 4 bases from J; junction bases left unmatched: 7. The CDR3 sequence is 16 residues long. CDR1 and CDR2 (germline): SEHNR, FQNEAQ (reference sequence). Here the CDR3 DNA reads TGTGCCAGCAGCTTGGACAGGGGTAATTCCGGAAACACCATATATTTT. Translation: CASSLDRGNSGNTIYF.

This chain links TRBV20-1 with TRBJ2-5; D remains ambiguous. The DNA matches TRBJ2-7 better at its end, which makes the J call doubtful. There are 12 residues in the CDR3. CDR1 DFQATT and CDR2 SNEGSKA come from the germline V gene (reference sequence). CDR3 in DNA: TGCAGTGCTAAGGTCGAGTCCTACGAGCAGTACTTC. Residues: CSAKVESYEQYF.

The gene calls are TRBV14 and TRBJ1-2, with a possible D match to TRBD1 (6 bases). The CDR3 loop spans 15 amino acids. CDR1 SGHDN and CDR2 FVKESK come from the germline V gene. Trimming took off 2 bases at V and 3 bases at J, with 13 bases between the two ends. CDR3 amino acids: CASSQTLGGDYGYTF. The DNA for the CDR3 is TGTGCCAGCAGCCAAACCCTCGGGGGCGACTATGGCTACACCTTC.

The chain carries TRBV29-1 and TRBJ1-1, with TRBD1 matching 8 bases. CDR1 and CDR2 (germline): SQVTM, ANQGSEA. V lost 6 bases to trimming and J lost 3 bases; unmatched junction nucleotides: 6. The CDR3 has 13 amino acids. CDR3 in amino acids: CSVAMTGDTEAFF. Here the CDR3 DNA reads TGCAGCGTCGCCATGACAGGGGACACTGAAGCTTTCTTT.

This clonotype was seen a handful of times. The chain is built from TRBV10-3 and TRBJ1-4, with 8 bases aligning to TRBD1. In germline, CDR1 is ENHRY, CDR2 SYGVKD. Germline trimming cut 0 bases from V and 2 bases from J; bases unmatched to any gene: 2. The CDR3 covers 16 residues. CDR3 sequence reads: CAISESQGATNEKLFF. As DNA, the CDR3 is TGTGCCATCAGTGAGTCGCAGGGGGCGACTAATGAAAAACTGTTTTTT.

This clonotype turned up a few times. In DNA form, the CDR3 reads TGTGCCAGCAGACACGGGACTAGCGGGGACCAAGAGACCCAGTACTTC. Amino acid sequence: CASRHGTSGDQETQYF. V usage is TRBV27 and J usage is TRBJ2-5, with 13 nucleotides matching TRBD2. This CDR3 has 16 amino acids. J lost 0 bases, V lost 6 bases, and 4 bases had no gene match. Per germline, CDR1 MNHEY and CDR2 SMNVEV (reference sequence).

V and J are TRBV5-1 and TRBJ2-7, with D perhaps TRBD1 or TRBD2 (5 bases each). The CDR3 consists of 16 residues. Germline V gene sequence: CDR1 SGHRS, CDR2 YFSETQ. Between the trimmed V and J ends, which lost 2 bases and 2 bases, there was a span of 17 bases. In nucleotides, the CDR3 is TGCGCCAGCAGCTTAGGCCCCCGGGGCGGAACCTACGAGCAGTACTTC. Translating gives CASSLGPRGGTYEQYF.

J is TRBJ1-5 and V is TRBV6-1; no firm D call. This CDR3 is built from 13 residues. Looked up from germline, CDR1 is MNHNS and CDR2 is SASEGT. The germline V and J ends were trimmed by 10 bases and 0 bases, with 10 bases remaining between them. CDR3 nucleotides: TGTGCCACGGCCGAATATAGCAATCAGCCCCAGCATTTT. Amino acids: CATAEYSNQPQHF.

V and J are TRBV7-9 and TRBJ1-4, with D possibly being TRBD1 (6 bases). The V end was cut by 2 bases, the J end by 4 bases, with 14 bases between. Germline V gene data show CDR1 as SEHNR and CDR2 as FQNEAQ (reference sequence). The length of the CDR3 is 16 residues. CDR3 in amino acids: CASSLWGGHHNEKLFF. Here the CDR3 DNA reads TGTGCCAGCAGCTTATGGGGGGGACACCATAATGAAAAACTGTTTTTT.

This clonotype was seen a few times. The V and J genes are TRBV5-1 and TRBJ2-5; unclear D gene. CDR1 is SGHRS and CDR2 is YFSETQ in the germline V gene. V was trimmed by 1 base and J by 3 bases, leaving 10 bases between them. The CDR3 spans 14 residues. CDR3 sequence: CASSLRTPEETQYF. The CDR3, as DNA: TGCGCCAGCAGCTTGAGGACGCCCGAAGAGACCCAGTACTTC.

The chain couples TRBV19 to TRBJ2-1; D gene unclear. CDR3 size: 16 residues. Trimming took off 3 bases at V and 1 base at J, with 13 bases between the two ends. Germline CDR1 reads LNHDA; CDR2 reads SQIVND (reference sequence). Written as DNA, the CDR3 is TGTGCCAGTAGTATGGGCCCGGGTACATCCTACAATGAGCAGTTCTTC. It yields the protein CASSMGPGTSYNEQFF.

V gene TRBV6-2 or TRBV6-3 combines with J gene TRBJ2-5; 14 bases are shared with TRBD2. The germline V gene has CDR1 MNHEY and CDR2 SVGEGT. The CDR3 is 17 amino acids. The J segment lost 1 base and the V segment lost 2 bases, leaving 3 bases of the junction unmatched. Written as DNA, the CDR3 is TGTGCCAGCAGTTACCGACTAGCGGGGGGGCCCCAAGAGACCCAGTACTTC. It specifies CASSYRLAGGPQETQYF.

This clonotype was counted only a few times. The chain couples TRBV3-1 to TRBJ2-2; no clear D gene. Germline V CDR1 and CDR2: LGHDT, YNNKEL (reference sequence). The germline V and J ends were trimmed by 0 bases and 7 bases, with 6 bases remaining between them. This CDR3 spans 13 amino acids. DNA for the CDR3: TGTGCCAGCAGCCAAGATATGGTCGGGGAGCTGTTTTTT. Protein sequence: CASSQDMVGELFF.

The CDR3 DNA is TGTGCCTGGAGTCCAGCCAACACTGAAGCTTTCTTT. This translates into CAWSPANTEAFF. J is TRBJ1-1 and V is TRBV30, with D unclear. Germline-derived CDR1 and CDR2 are GTSNPN and SVGIG (reference sequence). Trimming left V 2 bases short and J 2 bases short, with 6 bases between. The CDR3 contains 12 residues. Complete variable domain (other parts from reference TRBV30 and TRBJ1-1): SQTIHQWPATLVQPVGSPLSLECTVEGTSNPNLYWYRQAAGRGLQLLFYSVGIGQISSEVPQNLSASRPQDRQFILSSKKLLLSDSGFYLCAWSPANTEAFFGQGTRLTVV.

This clonotype was seen more than once but under ten times. The chain carries TRBV2 and TRBJ1-6; the D is unclear. Trimming shortened V by 1 base and J by 5 bases, and 15 bases separated the two germline ends. The V gene's germline CDR1 is SNHLY and CDR2 FYNNEI. This CDR3 spans 17 amino acids. Written as DNA, the CDR3 is TGTGCCAGCAGTGAAGGCAGGCGCTCAAAAAATAATTCACCCCTCCACTTT. It translates to CASSEGRRSKNNSPLHF. Looking up the rest from reference TRBV2 and TRBJ1-6 gives the full variable domain: EPEVTQTPSHQVTQMGQEVILRCVPISNHLYFYWYRQILGQKVEFLVSFYNNEISEKSEIFDDQFSVERPDGSNFTLKIRSTKLEDSAMYFCASSEGRRSKNNSPLHFGNGTRLTVT.

This clonotype was found a few times. The V call is TRBV20-1, the J call TRBJ2-6, with D uncertain. The V and J ends lost 3 bases and 0 bases respectively, with 6 bases between them. Germline V gene sequence: CDR1 DFQATT, CDR2 SNEGSKA (reference sequence). The CDR3 runs to 14 residues. CDR3 amino acids: CSASYPSGANVLTF. The CDR3 coding sequence is TGCAGTGCTAGCTATCCCTCTGGGGCCAACGTCCTGACTTTC.

The chain joins TRBV3-1 to TRBJ1-2; tentatively, D is TRBD1 (5 bases). Germline lookup yields CDR1 LGHDT and CDR2 YNNKEL (reference sequence). This CDR3 is 13 amino acids long. V lost 2 bases and J 8 bases, leaving 12 bases between the germline ends. The DNA for the CDR3 is TGTGCCAGCAGCCAATGGGGACGGGACGGCTACACCTTC. This gives the protein CASSQWGRDGYTF. The whole variable domain, filled in from reference TRBV3-1 and TRBJ1-2, reads DTAVSQTPKYLVTQMGNDKSIKCEQNLGHDTMYWYKQDSKKFLKIMFSYNNKELIINETVPNRFSPKSPDKAHLNLHINSLELGDSAVYFCASSQWGRDGYTFGSGTRLTVV.

This chain uses TRBV10-1 with TRBJ2-5; tentative D call: TRBD2 (5 bases). The J call may not be correct, given that the DNA end is closer to TRBJ2-1. The germline gives CDR1 WNHNN, CDR2 SYGVQD (reference sequence). The CDR3 has 14 amino acids. The CDR3 nucleotides are TGCGCCAGCAGTGAGCACCAAAACGCGGGTGAGCAGTTCTTC. Amino acids: CASSEHQNAGEQFF.

This clonotype was observed a few times. V usage is TRBV10-3 and J usage is TRBJ1-2; the match to TRBD1 covers 9 bases. Looked up from germline, CDR1 is ENHRY and CDR2 is SYGVKD. The CDR3 consists of 16 residues. V shed 4 bases, J shed 3 bases, and the junction held 9 bases outside the gene matches. The CDR3 DNA is TGTGCCATCAGTGGGACCGGGACAGGGCTAGACTATGGCTACACCTTC. This codes for CAISGTGTGLDYGYTF.

This chain joins TRBV7-3 and TRBJ2-1; D perhaps matches TRBD2 (6 bases). This CDR3 contains 16 residues. V was shortened by 0 bases and J by 4 bases, with 13 bases between the two germline ends. CDR1 SGHTA and CDR2 FQGTGA come from the germline V gene. Here the CDR3 reads CASSLTGSSVYNEQFF. CDR3 DNA: TGTGCCAGCAGCTTAACGGGGTCTAGCGTTTACAATGAGCAGTTCTTC. Combining the CDR3 with reference TRBV7-3 and TRBJ2-1 gives the whole variable domain GAGVSQTPSNKVTEKGKYVELRCDPISGHTALYWYRQSLGQGPEFLIYFQGTGAADDSGLPNDRFFAVRPEGSVSTLKIQRTERGDSAVYLCASSLTGSSVYNEQFFGPGTRLTVL.

The V gene is TRBV4-1, the J gene TRBJ2-1; a weak D match, TRBD1 (6 bases). V was trimmed by 4 bases and J by 15 bases, leaving 22 bases between them. Germline V gives CDR1 MGHRA, CDR2 YSYEKL. This CDR3 is built from 14 residues. The CDR3 protein is CASSLSWGPNQRFF. CDR3 sequence (DNA): TGCGCCAGCAGCCTGAGCTGGGGGCCTAATCAGCGGTTCTTC.